This T cell receptor beta chain was captured in a study of CD8+CD57+ T cells in acquired aplastic anemia. Overall study context: The DNA of sorted CD4+ and CD8+ cells averaged around 3 ug.

TCR beta VDJ and CDR3 profiling used genomic DNA as template. TCRdb redid the calling of the reads with MiXCR, one entry per CDR3 protein. The data hold about 200,000 distinct CDR3 sequences, with over 55% observed a single time. To note about this clonotype: Its specificity is not known.

Patients chosen for sequencing had CD8+CD57+ cells that had expanded, as shown by flow cytometry. By the time of blood sampling, patients had still received no therapy. Germline V gene data show CDR1 as SGHTA and CDR2 as FQGNSA. The V and J ends lost 1 base and 4 bases respectively, with 5 bases between them. The CDR3 loop spans 13 amino acids. Study outcomes and limitations: About 30 shared CD8+ CDR3s appeared highly expressed within patients' immunodominant clones.

The receptor was isolated from a human donor with aplastic anemia. The chain combines TRBV7-2 with TRBJ1-3; no firm D call. The sequencing sample was made of sorted CD4+, CD8+, or CD8+CD57+ T cells (not recorded which) from PBMCs. CDR3 sequence reads: CASSLVKGNTIYF. The CDR3 nucleotides are TGTGCCAGCAGCTTAGTGAAGGGAAACACCATATATTTT.